The text below deals with one T cell receptor beta chain. Sequencing was performed with immunoSEQ multiplex PCR; in TCRdb, only in-frame clones are kept and a portion is missing. This table holds about 55,000 clones, 88% found once. This record comes from a study of OX40 agonist ivuxolimab in advanced cancers. The CDR3 totals 12 residues. CDR1 and CDR2 from the germline V gene are MNHNS and SASEGT. The specimen was CD4+ or CD8+ T cells sorted from blood, collected in a trial of the OX40 agonist ivuxolimab. This TCR came from an adult with an advanced solid tumor such as melanoma, head and neck, liver or kidney cancer. The chain uses TRBV6-1 and TRBJ2-1, with a weak D call TRBD2 (7 bases). CDR3 amino acids: CAGGPTYNEQFF. CDR3 DNA sequence: TGTGCGGGGGGGCCGACCTACAATGAGCAGTTCTTC.